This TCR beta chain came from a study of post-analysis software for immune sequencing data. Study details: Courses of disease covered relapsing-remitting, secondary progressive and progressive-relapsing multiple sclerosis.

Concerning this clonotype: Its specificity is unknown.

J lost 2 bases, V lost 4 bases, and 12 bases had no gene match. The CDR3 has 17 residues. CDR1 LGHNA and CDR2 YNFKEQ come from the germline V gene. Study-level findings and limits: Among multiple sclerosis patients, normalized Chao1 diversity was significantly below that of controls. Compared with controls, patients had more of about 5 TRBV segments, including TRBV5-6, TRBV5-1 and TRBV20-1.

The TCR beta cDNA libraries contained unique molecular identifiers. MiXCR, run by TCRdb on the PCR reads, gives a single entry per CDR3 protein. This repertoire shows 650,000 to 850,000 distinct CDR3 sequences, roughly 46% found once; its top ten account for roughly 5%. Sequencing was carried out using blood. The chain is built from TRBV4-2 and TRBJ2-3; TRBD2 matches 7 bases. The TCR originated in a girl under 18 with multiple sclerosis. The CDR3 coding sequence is TGTGCCAGCAGCCCTACCGCCCAGCGGGGACCCACAGATACGCAGTATTTT. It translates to CASSPTAQRGPTDTQYF.